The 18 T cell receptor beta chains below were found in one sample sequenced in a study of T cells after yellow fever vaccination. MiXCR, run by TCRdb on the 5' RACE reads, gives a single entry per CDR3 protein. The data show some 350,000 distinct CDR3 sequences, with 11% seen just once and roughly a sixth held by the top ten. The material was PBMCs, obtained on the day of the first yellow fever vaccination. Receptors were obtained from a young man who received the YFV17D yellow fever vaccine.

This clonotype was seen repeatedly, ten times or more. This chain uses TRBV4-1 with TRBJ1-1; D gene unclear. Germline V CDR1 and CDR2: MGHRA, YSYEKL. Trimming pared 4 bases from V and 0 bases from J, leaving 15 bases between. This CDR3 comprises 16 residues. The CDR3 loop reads CASSPGSGVLNTEAFF. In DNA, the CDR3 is TGCGCCAGCAGCCCAGGCTCCGGGGTATTGAACACTGAAGCTTTCTTT.

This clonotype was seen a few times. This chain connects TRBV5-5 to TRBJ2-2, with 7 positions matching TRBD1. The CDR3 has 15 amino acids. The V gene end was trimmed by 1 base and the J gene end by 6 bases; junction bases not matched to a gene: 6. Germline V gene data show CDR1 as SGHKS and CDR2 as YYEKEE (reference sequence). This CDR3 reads CASSLRFGQAGELFF. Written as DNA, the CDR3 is TGTGCCAGCAGCTTGAGGTTTGGACAGGCCGGGGAGCTGTTTTTT.

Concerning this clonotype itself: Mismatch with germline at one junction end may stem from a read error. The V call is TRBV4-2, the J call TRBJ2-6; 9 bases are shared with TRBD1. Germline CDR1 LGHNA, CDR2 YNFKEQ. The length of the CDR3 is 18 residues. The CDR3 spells CANSRDRAGISGANVLTF. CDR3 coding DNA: TGTGCCAACAGCCGGGACAGGGCAGGGATCTCTGGGGCCAACGTCCTGACTTTC.

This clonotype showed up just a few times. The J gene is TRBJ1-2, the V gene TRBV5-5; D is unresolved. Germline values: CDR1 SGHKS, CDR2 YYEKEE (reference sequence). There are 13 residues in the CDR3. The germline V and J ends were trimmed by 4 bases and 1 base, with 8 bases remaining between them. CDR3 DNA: TGTGCCAGCAGCGAGACCGATAACTATGGCTACACCTTC. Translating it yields CASSETDNYGYTF.

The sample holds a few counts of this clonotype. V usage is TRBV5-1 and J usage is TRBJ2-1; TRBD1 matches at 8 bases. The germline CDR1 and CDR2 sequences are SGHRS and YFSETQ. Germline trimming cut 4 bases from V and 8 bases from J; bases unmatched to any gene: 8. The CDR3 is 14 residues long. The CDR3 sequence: CASSPSPGQDEQFF. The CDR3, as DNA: TGCGCCAGCAGCCCCTCCCCGGGACAGGATGAGCAGTTCTTC.

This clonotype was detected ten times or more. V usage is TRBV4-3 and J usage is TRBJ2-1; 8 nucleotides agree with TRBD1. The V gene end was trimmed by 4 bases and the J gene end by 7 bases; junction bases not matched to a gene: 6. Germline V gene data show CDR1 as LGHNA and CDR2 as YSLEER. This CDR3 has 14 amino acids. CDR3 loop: CASSLITGGNEQFF. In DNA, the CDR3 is TGCGCCAGCAGCCTCATTACAGGGGGGAATGAGCAGTTCTTC.

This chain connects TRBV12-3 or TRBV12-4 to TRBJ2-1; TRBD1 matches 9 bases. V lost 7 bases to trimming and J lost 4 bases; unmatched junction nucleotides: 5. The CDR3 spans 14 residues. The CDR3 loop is CASNRDRAYNEQFF. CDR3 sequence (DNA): TGTGCCAGCAATCGGGACAGGGCTTACAATGAGCAGTTCTTC.

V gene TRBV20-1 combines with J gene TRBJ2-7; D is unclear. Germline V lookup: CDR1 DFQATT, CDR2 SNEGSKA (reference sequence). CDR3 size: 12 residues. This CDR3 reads CCSGRAPGEQYF. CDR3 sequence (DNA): TGCTGTTCTGGCCGGGCCCCGGGCGAGCAGTACTTC.

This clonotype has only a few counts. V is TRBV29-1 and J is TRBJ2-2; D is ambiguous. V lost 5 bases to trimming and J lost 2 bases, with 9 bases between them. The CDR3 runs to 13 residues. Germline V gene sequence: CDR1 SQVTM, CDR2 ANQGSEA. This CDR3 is CSVSPANTGELFF. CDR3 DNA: TGCAGCGTTTCCCCAGCTAACACCGGGGAGCTGTTTTTT.

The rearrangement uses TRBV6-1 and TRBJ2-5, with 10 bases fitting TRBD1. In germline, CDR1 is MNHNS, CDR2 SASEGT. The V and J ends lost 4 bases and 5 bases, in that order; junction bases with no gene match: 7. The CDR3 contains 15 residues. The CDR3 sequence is CASSGRDRGKETQYF. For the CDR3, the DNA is TGTGCCAGCAGTGGCCGGGACAGGGGAAAGGAGACCCAGTACTTC.

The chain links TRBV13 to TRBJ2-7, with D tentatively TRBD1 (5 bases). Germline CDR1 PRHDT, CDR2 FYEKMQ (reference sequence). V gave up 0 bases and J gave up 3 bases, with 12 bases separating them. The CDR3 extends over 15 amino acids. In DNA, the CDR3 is TGTGCCAGCAGCTTAGGGACAGATCTAGACTACGAGCAGTACTTC. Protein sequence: CASSLGTDLDYEQYF.

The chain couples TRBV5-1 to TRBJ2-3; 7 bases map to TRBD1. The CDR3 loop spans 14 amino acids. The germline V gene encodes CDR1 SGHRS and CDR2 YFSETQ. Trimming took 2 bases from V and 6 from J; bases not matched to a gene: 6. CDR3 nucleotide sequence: TGCGCCAGCAGCTTCACAGGGGTAGTTGATACGCAGTATTTT. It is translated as CASSFTGVVDTQYF.

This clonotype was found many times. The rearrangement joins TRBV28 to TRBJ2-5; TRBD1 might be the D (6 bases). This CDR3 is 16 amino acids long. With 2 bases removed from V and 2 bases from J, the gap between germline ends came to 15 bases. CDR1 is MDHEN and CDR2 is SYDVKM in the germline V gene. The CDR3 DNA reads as TGTGCCAGCAGTTTAGGCTCCGGGACACTTCAAGAGACCCAGTACTTC. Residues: CASSLGSGTLQETQYF.

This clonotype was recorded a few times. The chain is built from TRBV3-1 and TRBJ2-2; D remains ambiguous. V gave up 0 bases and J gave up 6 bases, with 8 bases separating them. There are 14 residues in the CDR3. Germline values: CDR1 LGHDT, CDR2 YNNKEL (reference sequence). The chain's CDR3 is CASSQDRLSGELFF. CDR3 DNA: TGTGCCAGCAGCCAAGATCGCTTATCCGGGGAGCTGTTTTTT. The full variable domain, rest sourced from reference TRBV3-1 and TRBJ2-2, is DTAVSQTPKYLVTQMGNDKSIKCEQNLGHDTMYWYKQDSKKFLKIMFSYNNKELIINETVPNRFSPKSPDKAHLNLHINSLELGDSAVYFCASSQDRLSGELFFGEGSRLTVL.

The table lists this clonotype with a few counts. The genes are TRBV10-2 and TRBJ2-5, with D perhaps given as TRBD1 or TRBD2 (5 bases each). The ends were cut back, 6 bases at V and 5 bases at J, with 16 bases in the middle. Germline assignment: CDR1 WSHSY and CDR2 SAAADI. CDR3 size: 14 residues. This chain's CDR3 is CASRGPLGPETQYF. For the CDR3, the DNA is TGCGCCAGCAGGGGACCCCTAGGTCCCGAGACCCAGTACTTC.

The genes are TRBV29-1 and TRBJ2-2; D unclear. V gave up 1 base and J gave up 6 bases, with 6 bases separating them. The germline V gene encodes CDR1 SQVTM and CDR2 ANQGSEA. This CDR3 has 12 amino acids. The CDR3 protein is CSVEALAGELFF. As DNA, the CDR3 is TGCAGCGTTGAAGCTCTAGCCGGGGAGCTGTTTTTT.

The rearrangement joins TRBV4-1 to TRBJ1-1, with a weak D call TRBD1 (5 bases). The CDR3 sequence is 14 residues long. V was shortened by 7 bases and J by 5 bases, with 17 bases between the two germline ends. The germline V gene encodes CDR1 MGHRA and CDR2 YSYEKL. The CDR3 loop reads CASTNAGTFTEAFF. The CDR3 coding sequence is TGCGCCAGCACAAACGCGGGGACTTTTACTGAAGCTTTCTTT.

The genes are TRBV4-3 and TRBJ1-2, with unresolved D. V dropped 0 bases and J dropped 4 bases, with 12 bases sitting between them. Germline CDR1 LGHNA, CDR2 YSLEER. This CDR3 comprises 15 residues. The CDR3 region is CASSQEGGPSYGYTF. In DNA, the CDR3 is TGCGCCAGCAGCCAAGAAGGAGGGCCCAGCTATGGCTACACCTTC.